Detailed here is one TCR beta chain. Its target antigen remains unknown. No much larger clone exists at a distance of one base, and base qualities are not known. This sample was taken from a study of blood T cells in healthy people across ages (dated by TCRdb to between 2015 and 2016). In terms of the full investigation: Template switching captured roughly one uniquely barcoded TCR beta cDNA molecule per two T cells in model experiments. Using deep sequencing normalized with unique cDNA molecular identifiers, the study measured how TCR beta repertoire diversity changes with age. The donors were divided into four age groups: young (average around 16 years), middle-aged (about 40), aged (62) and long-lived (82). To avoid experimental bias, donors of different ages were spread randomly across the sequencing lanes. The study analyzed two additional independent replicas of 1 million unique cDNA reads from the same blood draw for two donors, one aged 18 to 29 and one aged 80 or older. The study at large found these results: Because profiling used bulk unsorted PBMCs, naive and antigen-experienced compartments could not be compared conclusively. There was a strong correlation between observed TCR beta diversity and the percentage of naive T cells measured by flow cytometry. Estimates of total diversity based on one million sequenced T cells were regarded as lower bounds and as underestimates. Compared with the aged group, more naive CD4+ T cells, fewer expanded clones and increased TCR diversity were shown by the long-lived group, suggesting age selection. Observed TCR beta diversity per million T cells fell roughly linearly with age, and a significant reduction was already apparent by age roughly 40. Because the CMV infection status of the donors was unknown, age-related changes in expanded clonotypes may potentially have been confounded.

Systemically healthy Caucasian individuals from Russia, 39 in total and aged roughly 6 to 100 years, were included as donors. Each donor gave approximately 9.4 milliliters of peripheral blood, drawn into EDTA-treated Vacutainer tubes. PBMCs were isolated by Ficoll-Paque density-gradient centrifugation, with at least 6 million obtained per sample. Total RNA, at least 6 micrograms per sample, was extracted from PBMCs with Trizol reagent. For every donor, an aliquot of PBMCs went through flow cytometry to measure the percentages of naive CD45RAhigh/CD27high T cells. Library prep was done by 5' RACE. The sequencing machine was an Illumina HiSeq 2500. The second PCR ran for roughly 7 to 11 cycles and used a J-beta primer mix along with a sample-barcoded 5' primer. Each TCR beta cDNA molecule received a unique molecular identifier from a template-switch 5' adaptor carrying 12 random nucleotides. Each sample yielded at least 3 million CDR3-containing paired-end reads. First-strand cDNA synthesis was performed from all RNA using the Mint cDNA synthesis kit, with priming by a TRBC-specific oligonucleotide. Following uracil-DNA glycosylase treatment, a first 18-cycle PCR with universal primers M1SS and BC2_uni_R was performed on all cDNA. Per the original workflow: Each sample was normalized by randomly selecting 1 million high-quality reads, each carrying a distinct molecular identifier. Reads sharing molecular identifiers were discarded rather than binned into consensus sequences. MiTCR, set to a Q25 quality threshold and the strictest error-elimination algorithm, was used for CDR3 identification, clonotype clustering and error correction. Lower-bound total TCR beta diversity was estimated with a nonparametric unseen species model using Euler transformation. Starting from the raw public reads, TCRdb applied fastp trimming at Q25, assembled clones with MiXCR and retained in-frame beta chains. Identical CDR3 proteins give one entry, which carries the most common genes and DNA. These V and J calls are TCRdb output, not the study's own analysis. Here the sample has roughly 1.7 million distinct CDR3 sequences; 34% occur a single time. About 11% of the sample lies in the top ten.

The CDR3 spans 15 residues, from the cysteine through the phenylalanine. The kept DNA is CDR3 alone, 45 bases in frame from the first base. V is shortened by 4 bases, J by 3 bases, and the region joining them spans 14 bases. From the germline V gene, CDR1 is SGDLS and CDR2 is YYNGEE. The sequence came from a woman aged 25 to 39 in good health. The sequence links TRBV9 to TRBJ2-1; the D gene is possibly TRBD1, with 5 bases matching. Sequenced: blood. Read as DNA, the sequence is TGTGCCAGCAGCCCACGGCAGGGCTACTACAATGAGCAGTTCTTC. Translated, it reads CASSPRQGYYNEQFF.